These 30 T cell receptor beta chains originate from one sample sequenced in a study of human T cells and chemical hapten exposure. Stated time point: patch test 1, 2 weeks after DPC sensitization. Treatment given: therapeutic diphenylcyclopropenone sensitization with weekly scalp DPC. TCRdb ran MiXCR on the RACE reads and lists one entry per CDR3 protein. The sample lists under 200,000 distinct CDR3 sequences, around 13% occurring once. Specimen: whole blood, collected in connection with sensitization to the hapten diphenylcyclopropenone (DPC). Receptors were obtained from a woman aged 25 to 39 with alopecia areata. Some clones in this sample may be carry-over from other donors' samples.

The table lists this clonotype with a few counts. The rearrangement joins TRBV12-3 or TRBV12-4 to TRBJ2-1; 9 bases are a match to TRBD2. V shed 2 bases and J 0 bases; nucleotides not matched to a gene: 8. CDR3 length: 18 amino acids. DNA for the CDR3: TGTGCCAGCAGTTTAAGGCTAGCGGGATTAAGCTCCTACAATGAGCAGTTCTTC. Translation: CASSLRLAGLSSYNEQFF.

This clonotype was counted only a few times. The chain couples TRBV5-6 to TRBJ2-5; weak D call: TRBD2 (5 bases). CDR1 is SGHDT and CDR2 is YYEEEE in the germline V gene. V was trimmed by 1 base and J by 9 bases, leaving 13 bases between them. The CDR3 contains 13 residues. CDR3 in DNA: TGTGCCAGCAGCTTGAATGACAACGGGGCCCAGTACTTC. Translated, it gives CASSLNDNGAQYF.

The table lists this clonotype with many counts. The rearrangement joins TRBV12-3 or TRBV12-4 to TRBJ1-1, with TRBD1 identical over 9 bases. With V trimmed by 6 bases and J by 0 bases, 2 bases remained unmatched. There are 14 residues in the CDR3. The CDR3 is CASSRDRVNTEAFF. The CDR3 DNA reads as TGTGCCAGCAGCCGGGACAGGGTGAACACTGAAGCTTTCTTT.

The sample holds one count of this clonotype. This sequence joins TRBV20-1 and TRBJ2-1, with 11 bases matching TRBD2. The trim removed 6 bases at V and 3 bases at J, leaving 13 bases unmatched. The length of the CDR3 is 17 residues. Per germline, CDR1 DFQATT and CDR2 SNEGSKA (reference sequence). CDR3 coding DNA: TGCAGTGCCAGTAGACCGGGACTAGCGGCCTTCTACAATGAGCAGTTCTTC. As protein: CSASRPGLAAFYNEQFF.

This clonotype was observed a few times. The CDR3 DNA sequence: TGTGCCAGCAGTGAACTGGGAGACGAGCAGTACTTC. This translates into CASSELGDEQYF. This chain links TRBV2 with TRBJ2-7; tentative D call: TRBD2 (5 bases). Germline V lookup: CDR1 SNHLY, CDR2 FYNNEI. The V end lost 2 bases, the J end lost 5 bases, and 7 bases lay between the germline ends. CDR3 length: 12 residues.

This sequence joins TRBV12-3 or TRBV12-4 and TRBJ1-4, with D uncertain. Trimming took off 8 bases at V and 4 bases at J, with 14 bases between the two ends. This CDR3 has 14 residues. CDR3 sequence: CASGRADLNEKLFF. CDR3 sequence (DNA): TGTGCCAGCGGGCGAGCGGACCTTAATGAAAAACTGTTTTTT.

J is TRBJ2-6 and V is TRBV5-1; no clear D gene. CDR3 size: 13 residues. Germline V gene sequence: CDR1 SGHRS, CDR2 YFSETQ. The V gene lost 6 bases and the J gene lost 2 bases, with 6 bases spanning the gap. The DNA of the CDR3 is TGCGCCAGCACCGGTCCTGGGGCCAACGTCCTGACTTTC. It specifies CASTGPGANVLTF. Variable domain in full (rest from reference TRBV5-1 and TRBJ2-6): KAGVTQTPRYLIKTRGQQVTLSCSPISGHRSVSWYQQTPGQGLQFLFEYFSETQRNKGNFPGRFSGRQFSNSRSEMNVSTLELGDSALYLCASTGPGANVLTFGAGSRLTVL.

This clonotype was picked up many times. DNA for the CDR3: TGTGCCAGCAGTATCACGCGGCTAGCGGGGGGGCCCAGCACCGGGGAGCTGTTTTTT. Amino acid sequence: CASSITRLAGGPSTGELFF. The V call is TRBV7-9, the J call TRBJ2-2; 12 bases line up with TRBD2. CDR1 is SEHNR, CDR2 FQNEAQ, per germline (reference sequence). With V trimmed by 6 bases and J by 4 bases, 15 bases remained unmatched. The CDR3 length is 19 residues.

The chain recombines TRBV9 with TRBJ1-1; D gene uncertain. Trimming cost V 0 bases and J 4 bases, with 16 bases left between them. The CDR3 is made up of 16 amino acids. Germline V gene lookup returns CDR1 SGDLS and CDR2 YYNGEE. Here the CDR3 DNA reads TGTGCCAGCAGCGTAGAATCGTGGGAGCCGGCCACTGAAGCTTTCTTT. This gives the protein CASSVESWEPATEAFF. Variable domain in full (rest from reference TRBV9 and TRBJ1-1): DSGVTQTPKHLITATGQRVTLRCSPRSGDLSVYWYQQSLDQGLQFLIQYYNGEERAKGNILERFSAQQFPDLHSELNLSSLELGDSALYFCASSVESWEPATEAFFGQGTRLTVV.

This chain links TRBV4-3 with TRBJ1-2, with TRBD1 matching 7 bases. Trimming at V came to 6 bases and at J to 2 bases, leaving 12 bases not matched to a gene. CDR1 is LGHNA, CDR2 YSLEER, per germline. This CDR3 has 16 residues. CDR3: CASSRTGAGRNYGYTF. The CDR3 DNA sequence: TGCGCCAGCAGTCGAACAGGGGCCGGTCGCAACTATGGCTACACCTTC.

This chain links TRBV2 with TRBJ2-3; D unresolved. Germline V gene data show CDR1 as SNHLY and CDR2 as FYNNEI. The CDR3 totals 11 residues. Deletions cut 2 bases from V and 6 bases from J, with 3 bases between. Here the CDR3 DNA reads TGTGCCAGCAGTGAAACCGATACGCAGTATTTT. Its protein product is CASSETDTQYF.

This clonotype was seen more than once but under ten times. The CDR3, as DNA: TGTGCCTGGAGGGTCGTACAGAGTTCGGGCTACACCTTC. It codes for CAWRVVQSSGYTF. The V and J genes are TRBV30 and TRBJ1-2; unclear D gene. V lost 3 bases, J lost 8 bases, and 16 bases lay in between. The V gene's germline CDR1 is GTSNPN and CDR2 SVGIG (reference sequence). The CDR3 runs to 13 residues.

This clonotype was observed at least ten times. The V and J genes are TRBV6-5 and TRBJ1-6; 7 bases agree with TRBD1. Germline V gene data show CDR1 as MNHEY and CDR2 as SVGAGI. Trimming removed 3 bases from V and 6 bases from J; junction bases left unmatched: 5. The CDR3 runs 15 residues. The CDR3 protein is CASSYRDSANSPLHF. CDR3 DNA sequence: TGTGCCAGCAGTTATCGGGACAGTGCTAATTCACCCCTCCACTTT.

The table lists this clonotype with many counts. This rearrangement joins TRBV30 to TRBJ1-5, with 7 bases that match TRBD1. V lost 1 base, J lost 8 bases, and 5 bases stayed unmatched. The CDR3 has 13 amino acids. CDR1 is GTSNPN, CDR2 SVGIG, per germline (reference sequence). Here the CDR3 DNA reads TGTGCCTGGAGTGGGAAAGACAGGGAGCCCCAGCATTTT. The encoded protein is CAWSGKDREPQHF.

This clonotype was picked up many times. The chain has TRBV18 and TRBJ1-1; 9 bases match TRBD1. Germline CDR1 is KGHSH and CDR2 is LQKENI. The ends lost 3 bases at V and 1 base at J; junction bases unmatched: 3. This CDR3 region has 15 residues. The CDR3 sequence is CASSPGTGPNTEAFF. The CDR3 DNA follows: TGTGCCAGCTCACCGGGGACAGGGCCGAACACTGAAGCTTTCTTT. Full variable domain (missing parts from reference TRBV18 and TRBJ1-1): NAGVMQNPRHLVRRRGQEARLRCSPMKGHSHVYWYRQLPEEGLKFMVYLQKENIIDESGMPKERFSAEFPKEGPSILRIQQVVRGDSAAYFCASSPGTGPNTEAFFGQGTRLTVV.

The V call is TRBV28, the J call TRBJ1-1; 7 bases map to TRBD1. The CDR3 totals 16 residues. The V segment lost 6 bases and the J segment 3 bases; nucleotides outside the gene matches: 13. Germline V CDR1 and CDR2: MDHEN, SYDVKM. CDR3 in DNA: TGTGCCAGCAGCCAAAGACAGGGAGGCGGGTACACTGAAGCTTTCTTT. It encodes CASSQRQGGGYTEAFF.

V usage is TRBV7-9 and J usage is TRBJ1-3, with unresolved D. Germline V lookup: CDR1 SEHNR, CDR2 FQNEAQ (reference sequence). The CDR3 covers 16 residues. Trimming removed 0 bases from V and 1 base from J, with 10 bases in between. The CDR3 coding sequence is TGTGCCAGCAGCTTAGCGGCATCTTTTTCTGGAAACACCATATATTTT. As protein: CASSLAASFSGNTIYF.

This clonotype turned up a few times. The J gene is TRBJ2-7, the V gene TRBV5-1, with D perhaps TRBD1 or TRBD2 (6 bases each). CDR1 and CDR2 (germline): SGHRS, YFSETQ. CDR3 length: 13 residues. Trimming stripped 7 bases from V and 7 bases from J, with 18 bases between. CDR3 amino acids: CASRQDGGGEQYF. The DNA of the CDR3 is TGCGCCAGCCGACAGGACGGGGGCGGGGAGCAGTACTTC.

This clonotype has a count of ten or more. The gene calls are TRBV6-9 and TRBJ2-7, with D maybe TRBD1 (6 bases). This CDR3 has 15 residues. The V gene's germline CDR1 is MNHGY and CDR2 SVAAGI. The V and J ends lost 6 bases and 3 bases respectively, with 18 bases between them. The CDR3 sequence is CASSPDRYNCYEQYF. The CDR3 DNA sequence: TGTGCCAGCAGCCCCGACAGGTACAATTGCTACGAGCAGTACTTC.

The chain uses TRBV6-1 and TRBJ2-7; D possibly uses TRBD1 or TRBD2 (5 bases each). The CDR3 extends over 15 amino acids. V lost 3 bases, J lost 3 bases, and 15 bases lay in between. Germline CDR1 is MNHNS and CDR2 is SASEGT. CDR3 sequence: CASSEGTPALYEQYF. Here the CDR3 DNA reads TGTGCCAGCAGTGAGGGGACCCCGGCCCTCTACGAGCAGTACTTC.

Only a few counts were recorded for this clonotype. The chain uses TRBV7-2 and TRBJ2-2; 7 bases agree with TRBD2. Germline CDR1 is SGHTA and CDR2 is FQGNSA. The CDR3 sequence is 18 residues long. The V gene end was trimmed by 0 bases and the J gene end by 5 bases; junction bases not matched to a gene: 12. Here the CDR3 DNA reads TGTGCCAGCAGCTTAGCCCAAGGGGCGGGAGAGGGGACCGGGGAGCTGTTTTTT. This translates into CASSLAQGAGEGTGELFF. Variable domain in full (rest from reference TRBV7-2 and TRBJ2-2): GAGVSQSPSNKVTEKGKDVELRCDPISGHTALYWYRQSLGQGLEFLIYFQGNSAPDKSGLPSDRFSAERTGGSVSTLTIQRTQQEDSAVYLCASSLAQGAGEGTGELFFGEGSRLTVL.

This clonotype turned up a few times. The chain couples TRBV4-3 to TRBJ2-7, with D maybe TRBD2 (5 bases). Germline V CDR1 and CDR2: LGHNA, YSLEER. Trimming removed 0 bases at V and 1 base at J, with 16 bases between. The CDR3 runs to 17 residues. The DNA for the CDR3 is TGCGCCAGCAGCCAAGAAAGCCTCTTTTCGGGGTCCTACGAGCAGTACTTC. It specifies CASSQESLFSGSYEQYF.

The chain uses TRBV7-2 and TRBJ2-3, with D maybe TRBD2 (5 bases). Trimming pared 1 base from V and 3 bases from J, leaving 14 bases between. The CDR3 is made up of 16 amino acids. CDR1 and CDR2 from the germline V gene are SGHTA and FQGNSA. The CDR3 is CASSLGLAQGTDTQYF. The CDR3 bases are TGTGCCAGCAGCTTAGGCCTAGCCCAAGGAACAGATACGCAGTATTTT. The whole variable domain, remainder taken from reference TRBV7-2 and TRBJ2-3, is GAGVSQSPSNKVTEKGKDVELRCDPISGHTALYWYRQSLGQGLEFLIYFQGNSAPDKSGLPSDRFSAERTGGSVSTLTIQRTQQEDSAVYLCASSLGLAQGTDTQYFGPGTRLTVL.

This clonotype was seen a handful of times. V usage is TRBV6-2 or TRBV6-3 and J usage is TRBJ2-4; 13 positions agree with TRBD2. V was pared by 7 bases and J by 3 bases, with 15 bases of the junction left unmatched. There are 19 residues in the CDR3. Germline CDR1 and CDR2: MNHEY and SVGEGT. The DNA of the CDR3 is TGTGCCAGCAACCCGGGACTAGCGGGATACGAGATCGACAAAAACATTCAGTACTTC. This encodes CASNPGLAGYEIDKNIQYF.

The gene calls are TRBV12-3 or TRBV12-4 and TRBJ1-5; D perhaps matches TRBD1 (6 bases). The V end lost 3 bases, the J end lost 6 bases, and 12 bases lay between the germline ends. The CDR3 has 14 amino acids. The CDR3 sequence is CASSFSGAGQPQHF. The DNA of the CDR3 is TGTGCCAGCAGTTTTTCGGGGGCGGGTCAGCCCCAGCATTTT.

This clonotype was detected ten times or more. This chain joins TRBV20-1 and TRBJ2-7; D possibly corresponds to TRBD2 (8 bases). V lost 4 bases, J lost 6 bases, and 16 bases lay in between. The length of the CDR3 is 13 residues. CDR1 is DFQATT and CDR2 is SNEGSKA in the germline V gene (reference sequence). CDR3 DNA sequence: TGCAGTGCTACCCCGGGAGGGGGCACCGAGCAGTACTTC. This gives the protein CSATPGGGTEQYF.

This clonotype was seen a few times. This is likely a read error, given that the CDR3 carries no conserved phenylalanine or tryptophan at its end. No DNA is shown, since the ends of the CDR3 on it are uncertain; the CDR3 is the one TCRdb lists. The chain joins TRBV28 to TRBJ1-2. The CDR3 length equals 8 residues, ends included. Germline V gene sequence: CDR1 MDHEN, CDR2 SYDVKM. The CDR3 loop is CASSRLMG.

This chain joins TRBV4-3 and TRBJ2-4; unclear D gene. The CDR3 runs to 14 residues. Looked up from germline, CDR1 is LGHNA and CDR2 is YSLEER. The V gene lost 0 bases and the J gene lost 12 bases, with 15 bases spanning the gap. The CDR3 DNA sequence: TGCGCCAGCAGCCAAGATCCCACTCCAACTGGTCAGTACTTC. Translation gives CASSQDPTPTGQYF.

The rearrangement uses TRBV7-2 and TRBJ2-1, with 12 bases fitting TRBD2. Germline CDR1 is SGHTA and CDR2 is FQGNSA. With 4 bases clipped from V and 9 bases from J, the junction kept 4 bases outside the gene matches. CDR3 length equals 14 residues. The CDR3 nucleotides are TGTGCCAGCAGCTCCCGACTAGCGGGAGCTGAGCAGTTCTTC. Protein sequence: CASSSRLAGAEQFF.

This clonotype occurred a few times. The J gene is TRBJ2-7, the V gene TRBV12-3 or TRBV12-4; no reliable D call. V lost 3 bases to trimming and J lost 3 bases, with 6 bases between them. The length of the CDR3 is 12 residues. CDR3 DNA sequence: TGTGCCAGCAGTTTTTCGGGCTACGAGCAGTACTTC. Translation: CASSFSGYEQYF.